This TCR beta chain comes out of a study of shared clonotypes between healthy human individuals. Study-wide points: Expectations were that clonotype sharing among donors would be affected by sequencing depth. The represented genetic and exposure-history diversity was limited by the small number of donors.

Per the germline V gene, CDR1 is SGHTA and CDR2 is FQGNSA. The CDR3 is 16 amino acids. Only one count was recorded for this clone. As yet, its antigen is unknown. One junction end disagrees with the germline gene, perhaps due to a read error. Amplification in unsorted PBMC replicate PCRs started from approximately 300 ng DNA, which equals roughly 27,000 T cell genomes. Only in-frame clones appear in the TCRdb table, and some are missing; sequencing was by immunoSEQ multiplex PCR. The sample has under 600,000 clones; about 80% are singletons. The source material was PBMCs. The receptor was derived from a middle-aged woman in good health. Some clones in this sample may be carry-over from other donors' samples. The genes are TRBV7-2 and TRBJ2-7; 10 bases are shared with TRBD2. CDR3 in DNA: TGTGCCAGCAGCTTAGGCACTAGCGGGATCTCCAACGAGCAGTACTTC. Amino acid sequence: CASSLGTSGISNEQYF.